The 11 T cell receptor beta chains listed next were all sequenced from one sample in a study of OX40 agonist ivuxolimab in advanced cancers. The method was the immunoSEQ multiplex PCR assay. Sourced from immuneACCESS, this table was stored by TCRdb with only in-frame sequences that have V and J called. A share of the clones is absent; for the studies checked, an unresolved V gene accounts for under half, and the remainder has no known explanation. The sample table shows some 90,000 clones, and 92% are seen once. The ten largest clones capture under 4% of the sample. The source material was CD4+ or CD8+ T cells sorted from blood, sampled in a trial of the OX40 agonist ivuxolimab. These receptors came from an adult with an advanced solid tumor such as melanoma, head and neck, liver or kidney cancer.

In this sample, this clone turned up once. The chain is built from TRBV2 and TRBJ2-7; TRBD2 is a possible D gene (6 bases). Trimming removed 6 bases at V and 2 bases at J, with 11 bases between. The CDR3 runs 13 residues. Germline V lookup: CDR1 SNHLY, CDR2 FYNNEI. The CDR3: CASSGSLTYEQYF. The CDR3 DNA reads as TGTGCCAGCAGCGGGAGCCTCACCTACGAGCAGTACTTC.

The genes are TRBV9 and TRBJ2-1; D is uncertain. The germline gives CDR1 SGDLS, CDR2 YYNGEE. The CDR3 sequence is 12 residues long. V lost 0 bases, J lost 10 bases, and 8 bases lay in between. CDR3 DNA sequence: TGTGCCAGCAGCGTAGGTCGCAGGGAGCAGTTCTTC. This translates into CASSVGRREQFF.

V usage is TRBV4-2 and J usage is TRBJ2-7; D is ambiguous. V lost 5 bases, J lost 5 bases, and 10 bases lay in between. CDR1 and CDR2 from the germline V gene are LGHNA and YNFKEQ. The CDR3 is made up of 12 amino acids. The DNA of the CDR3 is TGTGCCAGCAGCGATCTATATCACGAGCAGTACTTC. Translation gives CASSDLYHEQYF.

This clone rates as large (0.1 to 1%). The chain combines TRBV7-9 with TRBJ2-2; the match to TRBD2 covers 9 bases. The CDR3 sequence is 17 residues long. Germline V gene lookup returns CDR1 SEHNR and CDR2 FQNEAQ (reference sequence). J gave up 7 bases and V 1 base, and 10 bases lay outside the gene matches. In DNA, the CDR3 is TGTGCCAGCAGCTTAGTAAAGGGACTAGCAGTTTACGGGGAGCTGTTTTTT. Its translation: CASSLVKGLAVYGELFF.

The chain joins TRBV7-2 to TRBJ1-2; 11 bases agree with TRBD1. Germline CDR1 and CDR2: SGHTA and FQGNSA. With 1 base clipped from V and 8 bases from J, the junction kept 0 bases outside the gene matches. The CDR3 runs to 13 residues. CDR3 protein: CASSLGTGGGYTF. The CDR3 DNA is TGTGCCAGCAGCTTAGGGACAGGGGGCGGCTACACCTTC.

The chain is built from TRBV4-1 and TRBJ2-7; D gene ambiguous. This CDR3 comprises 16 residues. CDR1 is MGHRA, CDR2 YSYEKL, per germline. Trimming pared 1 base from V and 2 bases from J, leaving 15 bases between. The CDR3 DNA reads TGCGCCAGCAGCCAAGCCCAGAGTAGAAATCCCTACGAGCAGTACTTC. Its translation: CASSQAQSRNPYEQYF.

This chain uses TRBV6-5 with TRBJ2-7; either TRBD1 or TRBD2 may supply D (7 bases each). This CDR3 contains 14 residues. Germline V gene data show CDR1 as MNHEY and CDR2 as SVGAGI. Deletions cut 2 bases from V and 7 bases from J, with 15 bases between. In nucleotides, the CDR3 is TGTGCCAGCAGTTACGAAGACAGGGAGGGGGAGCAGTACTTC. This encodes CASSYEDREGEQYF.

The V gene is TRBV12-5, the J gene TRBJ1-3; D uncertain. Trimming took off 2 bases at V and 7 bases at J, with 9 bases between the two ends. Germline loops: CDR1 LGHNT, CDR2 FRNRAP. This CDR3 comprises 13 residues. The CDR3 spells CASGLHLKNTIYF. In DNA form, the CDR3 reads TGTGCTAGTGGTTTGCATTTGAAGAACACCATATATTTT.

This sequence joins TRBV19 and TRBJ2-7, with TRBD1 identical over 7 bases. CDR3 length equals 14 residues. V dropped 5 bases and J dropped 3; count of bases not matched to a gene: 7. Per germline, CDR1 LNHDA and CDR2 SQIVND (reference sequence). DNA of the CDR3: TGTGCCAGTAGTCTACAGGGGCTCGGCTACGAGCAGTACTTC. The encoded protein is CASSLQGLGYEQYF.

The gene calls are TRBV11-2 and TRBJ1-1; D ambiguous. The CDR3 length is 13 residues. Trimming removed 2 bases at V and 1 base at J, with 5 bases between. CDR1 and CDR2 from the germline V gene are SGHAT and FQNNGV. CDR3 in DNA: TGTGCCAGCAGCTTAAGAGGGAACACTGAAGCTTTCTTT. Translated, it gives CASSLRGNTEAFF.

This rearrangement joins TRBV14 to TRBJ2-1; the D is unclear. V lost 2 bases to trimming and J lost 6 bases, with 14 bases between them. Per germline, CDR1 SGHDN and CDR2 FVKESK. The CDR3 has 15 residues. The CDR3, as DNA: TGTGCCAGCAGCCAATGGCTTAGTAAGGGCAATGAGCAGTTCTTC. Encoded protein: CASSQWLSKGNEQFF.